The present T cell receptor beta chain was sequenced within a study of T cell responses to AZD1222 COVID-19 vaccine. The repertoire was sequenced with immunoSEQ multiplex PCR; TCRdb's copy has only in-frame clones and lacks some. The sample lists some 170,000 clones, around 94% occurring once. The CDR3 covers 15 residues. Germline trimming cut 6 bases from V and 7 bases from J; bases unmatched to any gene: 10. The V gene's germline CDR1 is MDHEN and CDR2 SYDVKM. This receptor was obtained from an adult who received the AZD1222 COVID-19 vaccine. This chain uses TRBV28 with TRBJ1-5, with 9 bases identical to TRBD1. This sample comprised peripheral blood, obtained 28 days after the second AZD1222 dose. The CDR3 spells CASSSAGTGWQPQHF. The CDR3 coding sequence is TGTGCCAGCAGCTCAGCCGGGACAGGGTGGCAGCCCCAGCATTTT.